This T cell receptor beta chain was obtained from a study of shared clonotypes between healthy human individuals. The CDR3 has 14 residues. CDR1 is SGDLS and CDR2 is YYNGEE in the germline V gene. V lost 4 bases to trimming and J lost 3 bases, with 10 bases between them. TCRdb keeps only in-frame clones here, not all; method: immunoSEQ multiplex PCR. The table records about 470,000 clones, about 85% of them present only once. The gene calls are TRBV9 and TRBJ2-2; D perhaps matches TRBD2 (5 bases). The specimen sequenced was PBMCs. This receptor was identified in a woman between 40 and 50 years old in good health. Some clones in this sample may be carry-over from other donors' samples. DNA for the CDR3: TGTGCCAGCAGCTCCAGCGGATACACCGGGGAGCTGTTTTTT. Its translation is CASSSSGYTGELFF. The full variable domain, with the rest looked up from reference TRBV9 and TRBJ2-2, is DSGVTQTPKHLITATGQRVTLRCSPRSGDLSVYWYQQSLDQGLQFLIQYYNGEERAKGNILERFSAQQFPDLHSELNLSSLELGDSALYFCASSSSGYTGELFFGEGSRLTVL.